A single T cell receptor beta chain is shown here with its context. CDR3 length equals 14 residues. After removal of 8 bases from V and 2 bases from J, the junction contained 6 bases not matched to a gene. Germline loops: CDR1 LNHDA, CDR2 SQIVND (reference sequence). As processed by the authors: Estimated nucleated cell counts came from reference gene primer amplification. Here immunoSEQ multiplex PCR was the method, and the copy in TCRdb shows in-frame clones only, minus some. V and J calls and clone size come straight from that table; D and trimming were deduced from the DNA. The data show about 110,000 clones, around four fifths seen once. This entry comes from a study of blood T cell repertoires in COVID-19. Overall study: COVID-19 samples, acute and convalescent, were from the United States, Italy and Spain. PBMCs, B-cell-depleted T cells, or T cells were the source of the cDNA or gDNA that made up the material.

This TCR was sampled from a woman aged 40 to 50 with acute or convalescent COVID-19. The chain recombines TRBV19 with TRBJ1-2; 9 bases are a match to TRBD1. The sequenced sample was peripheral blood. In DNA form, the CDR3 reads TGTGCCAGTGGACACAGGGGGCGGAACTATGGCTACACCTTC. Protein product: CASGHRGRNYGYTF.